One sample yielded the 32 T cell receptor beta chains listed below, sequenced in a study of early T cells in non-severe SARS-CoV-2 infection. TCRdb re-analysed the 5' RACE reads in MiXCR, keeping a single row per CDR3 protein. Of roughly 71,000 distinct CDR3 sequences listed, 13% were seen once; the top ten hold approximately 5.5%. Source material: whole blood. Receptor source: an adult who was a healthcare worker with PCR-confirmed SARS-CoV-2 infection or an uninfected control (not recorded which).

This clonotype was seen ten or more times. The chain uses TRBV2 and TRBJ2-1; D may be TRBD2 (6 bases). Per germline, CDR1 SNHLY and CDR2 FYNNEI. Trimming cost V 3 bases and J 4 bases, with 13 bases left between them. The CDR3 consists of 15 residues. The CDR3 nucleotides read TGTGCCAGCAGTGAGGGGAGCGGAGGGTACAATGAGCAGTTCTTC. It encodes CASSEGSGGYNEQFF.

This clonotype was seen ten or more times. The J gene is TRBJ2-3, the V gene TRBV4-2; 11 bases fit TRBD2. CDR3 length: 16 amino acids. The ends lost 3 bases at V and 3 bases at J; junction bases unmatched: 5. CDR1 and CDR2 from the germline V gene are LGHNA and YNFKEQ. Written as DNA, the CDR3 is TGTGCCAGCAGCCATGAGACTAGCGGGGAAACAGATACGCAGTATTTT. Amino acids: CASSHETSGETDTQYF.

This clonotype was counted at least ten times. This chain uses TRBV12-5 with TRBJ2-2, with TRBD1 identical over 8 bases. The V gene's germline CDR1 is LGHNT and CDR2 FRNRAP. CDR3 length: 20 amino acids. The junction had 17 bases not matched to a gene; V was cut back by 5 bases and J by 0 bases. CDR3 coding DNA: TGTGCTAGTGGTAGGGCCGCCGGACAGGGATTATCCCCGAACACCGGGGAGCTGTTTTTT. Residues: CASGRAAGQGLSPNTGELFF.

This clonotype has just a few counts. Here the CDR3 reads CASSFNDRANTGELFF. The CDR3 nucleotides are TGTGCCAGCAGCTTCAACGACAGGGCGAACACCGGGGAGCTGTTTTTT. The V and J genes are TRBV7-9 and TRBJ2-2; 7 bases map to TRBD1. CDR1 is SEHNR, CDR2 FQNEAQ, per germline (reference sequence). The CDR3 runs to 16 residues. With 3 bases clipped from V and 0 bases from J, the junction kept 4 bases outside the gene matches.

This clonotype was detected only a few times. The J gene is TRBJ1-1, the V gene TRBV7-2; TRBD1 aligns across 8 bases. The CDR3 is made up of 14 amino acids. CDR1 and CDR2 (germline): SGHTA, FQGNSA. The trim removed 5 bases at V and 5 bases at J, leaving 7 bases unmatched. The CDR3 spells CASSTTGGDTEAFF. The CDR3 bases are TGTGCCAGCAGCACTACAGGGGGAGATACTGAAGCTTTCTTT.

This clonotype was seen many times. This chain links TRBV7-2 with TRBJ1-1; weak D call: TRBD1 (6 bases). From germline, CDR1 is SGHTA and CDR2 FQGNSA. V gave up 1 base and J gave up 4 bases, with 13 bases separating them. This CDR3 is 15 amino acids long. As DNA, the CDR3 is TGTGCCAGCAGCTTAGTGGGATCCAGGGGCACTGAAGCTTTCTTT. Its protein is CASSLVGSRGTEAFF.

This clonotype was detected only a few times. J is TRBJ2-1 and V is TRBV6-5; TRBD1 matches 11 bases. The V gene's germline CDR1 is MNHEY and CDR2 SVGAGI. CDR3 size: 16 residues. V trimming: 6 bases; J trimming: 6 bases; junction bases outside the gene matches: 10. CDR3: CASRQGGQGAGNEQFF. The CDR3 DNA is TGTGCCAGCAGGCAGGGTGGACAGGGGGCGGGCAATGAGCAGTTCTTC.

This clonotype came up a few times. The chain links TRBV7-9 to TRBJ2-3; D is unclear. Trimming removed 3 bases at V and 8 bases at J, with 6 bases between. The CDR3 contains 11 residues. Per the germline V gene, CDR1 is SEHNR and CDR2 is FQNEAQ (reference sequence). The CDR3 protein is CASSLAITQYF. CDR3 coding DNA: TGTGCCAGCAGCTTGGCAATTACGCAGTATTTT.

This clonotype has ten or more counts. V and J are TRBV5-1 and TRBJ1-5, with D possibly TRBD1 on 5 matching bases. The CDR3 has 14 amino acids. Trimming pared 4 bases from V and 5 bases from J, leaving 13 bases between. The germline gives CDR1 SGHRS, CDR2 YFSETQ. The CDR3 spells CASSQDGADQPQHF. The CDR3 DNA reads as TGCGCCAGCAGCCAGGACGGGGCAGATCAGCCCCAGCATTTT.

The CDR3 loop reads CASSLTDEAFF. CDR3 DNA: TGTGCCAGCAGTCTGACAGATGAAGCTTTCTTT. The chain uses TRBV12-3 or TRBV12-4 and TRBJ1-1, with a possible D match to TRBD1 (5 bases). The ends were cut back, 5 bases at V and 7 bases at J, with 8 bases in the middle. This CDR3 spans 11 amino acids.

This clonotype showed up many times. The chain recombines TRBV9 with TRBJ1-1, with TRBD1 matching over 8 bases. V lost 5 bases, J lost 5 bases, and 8 bases stayed unmatched. The CDR3 is 14 amino acids. Germline V gene lookup returns CDR1 SGDLS and CDR2 YYNGEE. In nucleotides, the CDR3 is TGTGCCAGCAGGAGAGGACAGGGAGGGACTGAAGCTTTCTTT. Protein: CASRRGQGGTEAFF.

This clonotype was seen a few times. The chain has TRBV3-1 and TRBJ2-1, with D possibly called TRBD1 or TRBD2 (5 bases each). The V and J ends lost 4 bases and 7 bases respectively, with 14 bases between them. From germline, CDR1 is LGHDT and CDR2 YNNKEL (reference sequence). The CDR3 sequence is 14 residues long. Written as DNA, the CDR3 is TGTGCCAGCAGCCCCTCAGGGACGAGAAATGAGCAGTTCTTC. This sequence encodes CASSPSGTRNEQFF.

The rearrangement joins TRBV29-1 to TRBJ2-3; D is unclear. Germline V CDR1 and CDR2: SQVTM, ANQGSEA. The CDR3 is made up of 13 amino acids. V was pared by 3 bases and J by 2 bases, with 9 bases between. CDR3 nucleotide sequence: TGCAGCGTTGAGGGCCGGGTCACAGATACGCAGTATTTT. Translated, it gives CSVEGRVTDTQYF.

This clonotype was found many times. V usage is TRBV7-8 and J usage is TRBJ2-7; possibly TRBD1 for D (5 bases). The CDR3 is made up of 12 amino acids. Germline V gene data show CDR1 as SGHVS and CDR2 as FQNEAQ. V gave up 6 bases and J gave up 4 bases, with 10 bases separating them. The CDR3 DNA is TGTGCCAGCAGAGGGCAGGGTTACGAGCAGTACTTC. It encodes CASRGQGYEQYF.

In this sample, this clonotype turned up once. V is TRBV11-2 and J is TRBJ2-3; D is uncertain. V was shortened by 6 bases and J by 6 bases, with 25 bases between the two germline ends. Germline-derived CDR1 and CDR2 are SGHAT and FQNNGV. The CDR3 runs to 17 residues. CDR3 sequence: CASSRLSRGIAPDTQYF. The CDR3 DNA is TGTGCCAGCAGTCGTTTGAGTCGCGGCATAGCCCCGGATACGCAGTATTTT. Full variable domain (outside the CDR3, taken from reference TRBV11-2 and TRBJ2-3): EAGVAQSPRYKIIEKRQSVAFWCNPISGHATLYWYQQILGQGPKLLIQFQNNGVVDDSQLPKDRFSAERLKGVDSTLKIQPAKLEDSAVYLCASSRLSRGIAPDTQYFGPGTRLTVL.

This clonotype was detected only a few times. The chain couples TRBV12-5 to TRBJ2-7, with 13 nucleotides matching TRBD2. After removal of 6 bases from V and 7 bases from J, the junction contained 9 bases not matched to a gene. Per germline, CDR1 LGHNT and CDR2 FRNRAP. The CDR3 is 15 residues long. The CDR3 sequence is CASGQQLAGGREQYF. CDR3 nucleotides: TGTGCTAGTGGCCAACAACTAGCGGGGGGGCGTGAGCAGTACTTC. Looking up the rest from reference TRBV12-5 and TRBJ2-7 gives the full variable domain: DARVTQTPRHKVTEMGQEVTMRCQPILGHNTVFWYRQTMMQGLELLAYFRNRAPLDDSGMPKDRFSAEMPDATLATLKIQPSEPRDSAVYFCASGQQLAGGREQYFGPGTRLTVT.

In this sample, this clonotype turned up a few times. The chain recombines TRBV6-2 or TRBV6-3 with TRBJ2-5; D is perhaps TRBD2 (6 bases). Germline-derived CDR1 and CDR2 are MNHEY and SVGEGT. The V and J ends lost 7 bases and 2 bases respectively, with 11 bases between them. The CDR3 extends over 13 amino acids. The CDR3 reads CASNERVQETQYF. The CDR3 DNA follows: TGTGCCAGCAATGAGCGGGTGCAAGAGACCCAGTACTTC.

This rearrangement joins TRBV6-2 or TRBV6-3 to TRBJ2-7, with D tentatively TRBD1 (5 bases). Germline V lookup: CDR1 MNHEY, CDR2 SVGEGT. The CDR3 is made up of 12 amino acids. V gave up 6 bases and J gave up 4 bases, with 10 bases separating them. CDR3 amino acids: CASSISGYEQYF. The CDR3 nucleotides read TGTGCCAGCAGCATCTCAGGGTACGAGCAGTACTTC.

At least ten counts were recorded for this clonotype. V gene TRBV11-3 combines with J gene TRBJ2-2; 9 nucleotides align to TRBD1. This CDR3 is 17 amino acids long. Germline V gene sequence: CDR1 SGHNT, CDR2 YENEEA. The V and J ends lost 2 bases and 5 bases, in that order; junction bases with no gene match: 9. CDR3 in DNA: TGTGCCAGCAGCTTATCACCCAGGGACAGGGTTACCGGGGAGCTGTTTTTT. Translation: CASSLSPRDRVTGELFF.

The rearrangement uses TRBV7-3 and TRBJ1-5; no clear D. V shed 4 bases and J shed 4 bases, with 8 bases lying between them. Per the germline V gene, CDR1 is SGHTA and CDR2 is FQGTGA. This CDR3 region has 13 residues. The DNA of the CDR3 is TGTGCCAGCAGCTATGGGCCAAATCAGCCCCAGCATTTT. It codes for CASSYGPNQPQHF.

V gene TRBV29-1 combines with J gene TRBJ2-5, with a tentative D call TRBD1 (6 bases). From germline, CDR1 is SQVTM and CDR2 ANQGSEA. The ends were cut back, 7 bases at V and 4 bases at J, with 19 bases in the middle. This CDR3 spans 14 amino acids. CDR3 loop: CSGSGAVIRETQYF. CDR3 DNA sequence: TGCAGCGGTTCAGGGGCAGTAATCCGAGAGACCCAGTACTTC. The variable domain in full, with the rest retrieved from reference TRBV29-1 and TRBJ2-5, is SAVISQKPSRDICQRGTSLTIQCQVDSQVTMMFWYRQQPGQSLTLIATANQGSEATYESGFVIDKFPISRPNLTFSTLTVSNMSPEDSSIYLCSGSGAVIRETQYFGPGTRLLVL.

This clonotype has just a few counts. The chain combines TRBV6-5 with TRBJ2-1; 8 bases agree with TRBD2. With 6 bases clipped from V and 8 bases from J, the junction kept 6 bases outside the gene matches. This CDR3 is 13 amino acids long. Germline CDR1 reads MNHEY; CDR2 reads SVGAGI. For the CDR3, the DNA is TGTGCCAGCAGAGGAGCGGGAGTCGATGAGCAGTTCTTC. Translated: CASRGAGVDEQFF.

This clonotype was found a few times. This chain joins TRBV21-1 and TRBJ2-1; the table's TRBD2 call for D was not verified on the DNA. TRBV21-1 constitutes a pseudogene. The CDR3 is made up of 21 amino acids. The CDR3: CASSKRVGGLAGSITYNEQFF. CDR3 DNA sequence: TGTGCCAGCAGCAAAAGGGTCGGGGGACTAGCGGGATCAATTACGTACAATGAGCAGTTCTTC.

This clonotype came up many times. The chain joins TRBV5-6 to TRBJ2-5; unclear D gene. Germline V gene lookup returns CDR1 SGHDT and CDR2 YYEEEE. The V gene lost 0 bases and the J gene lost 4 bases, with 13 bases spanning the gap. The CDR3 is 15 residues long. The CDR3 DNA reads TGTGCCAGCAGCTTGGGCACACAAATTGGAGAGACCCAGTACTTC. It yields the protein CASSLGTQIGETQYF.

This chain links TRBV6-2 or TRBV6-3 with TRBJ2-1, with TRBD2 matching over 8 bases. This CDR3 is 15 amino acids long. The junction had 6 bases not matched to a gene; V was cut back by 1 base and J by 7 bases. Germline CDR1 and CDR2: MNHEY and SVGEGT. The CDR3 DNA follows: TGTGCCAGCAGTTACTTTGCGGGAGGCAAAAATGAGCAGTTCTTC. This codes for CASSYFAGGKNEQFF.

Ten or more counts support this clonotype. The chain uses TRBV12-3 or TRBV12-4 and TRBJ2-1; maybe TRBD2 (5 bases). The V and J ends lost 6 bases and 0 bases respectively, with 15 bases between them. The CDR3 extends over 16 amino acids. CDR3 sequence reads: CASSPRGSNSYNEQFF. CDR3 coding DNA: TGTGCCAGCAGCCCCCGGGGATCTAACTCCTACAATGAGCAGTTCTTC.

There are a few counts of this clonotype. The rearrangement joins TRBV6-5 to TRBJ2-2; D remains unclear. CDR3 length: 15 amino acids. Germline V CDR1 and CDR2: MNHEY, SVGAGI. Trimming left V 8 bases short and J 2 bases short, with 15 bases between. The CDR3 sequence: CASRARPANTGELFF. CDR3 sequence (DNA): TGTGCCAGCCGAGCGAGGCCAGCTAACACCGGGGAGCTGTTTTTT.

The chain uses TRBV29-1 and TRBJ1-1; D ambiguous. Per the germline V gene, CDR1 is SQVTM and CDR2 is ANQGSEA. V was cut by 3 bases and J by 4 bases, with 9 bases left in between. The CDR3 spans 12 residues. The DNA for the CDR3 is TGCAGCGTTGATGTCAACCCCACTGAAGCTTTCTTT. It is translated as CSVDVNPTEAFF.

This clonotype has a count of ten or more. The J gene is TRBJ2-2, the V gene TRBV11-2; maybe TRBD1 (5 bases). The germline gives CDR1 SGHAT, CDR2 FQNNGV. The CDR3 is 16 residues long. Trimming pared 0 bases from V and 4 bases from J, leaving 12 bases between. CDR3 nucleotide sequence: TGTGCCAGCAGCTTAGAATGGCAGGGTGGCACCGGGGAGCTGTTTTTT. Amino acids: CASSLEWQGGTGELFF.

At least ten counts were recorded for this clonotype. This chain links TRBV29-1 with TRBJ2-3, with D unresolved. The CDR3 has 10 amino acids. Germline V gene data show CDR1 as SQVTM and CDR2 as ANQGSEA. The germline V and J ends were trimmed by 5 bases and 7 bases, with 7 bases remaining between them. The CDR3 region is CSVSLNTQYF. The CDR3 nucleotides read TGCAGCGTTTCCTTAAATACGCAGTATTTT.

This clonotype was detected ten times or more. The chain recombines TRBV7-6 with TRBJ2-7, with 14 bases matching TRBD2. Germline CDR1 SGHVS, CDR2 FNYEAQ. This CDR3 region has 15 residues. V gave up 5 bases and J gave up 5 bases; unmatched junction bases: 5. CDR3 amino acids: CASSPGTSGGNEQYF. In nucleotides, the CDR3 is TGTGCCAGCAGCCCCGGGACTAGCGGGGGTAACGAGCAGTACTTC.

Regarding this clonotype: The germline gene is not matched at one end of the junction; a read error may be the cause. The chain links TRBV18 to TRBJ1-1, with 7 bases identical to TRBD1. This CDR3 spans 13 amino acids. Germline CDR1 KGHSH, CDR2 LQKENI. CDR3: CASSSQGNAEAFF. CDR3 coding DNA: TGTGCCAGCTCATCACAGGGGAACGCTGAAGCTTTCTTT. The entire variable domain, with the rest obtained from reference TRBV18 and TRBJ1-1, is as follows: NAGVMQNPRHLVRRRGQEARLRCSPMKGHSHVYWYRQLPEEGLKFMVYLQKENIIDESGMPKERFSAEFPKEGPSILRIQQVVRGDSAAYFCASSSQGNAEAFFGQGTRLTVV.